The T cell receptor (beta chain) under discussion was sequenced for a study of T cell repertoires in cytomegalovirus infection. This CDR3 has 15 amino acids. V lost 4 bases, J lost 7 bases, and 16 bases lay in between. Germline loops: CDR1 SGHTA, CDR2 FQGNSA. This clonotype was observed at least ten times. From the reads, TCRdb called clonotypes with MiXCR, one entry per CDR3 protein. The data hold 210,000 or so distinct CDR3 sequences, with 6% to 8% observed a single time. This chain connects TRBV7-2 to TRBJ1-4, with a possible D match to TRBD1 (6 bases). The sample taken for sequencing was PBMCs. The TCR comes from a human donor in good health (CMV status not recorded). Some clones in this sample may be carry-over from other donors' samples. The CDR3: CASSYKGGSSEKLFF. Here the CDR3 DNA reads TGTGCCAGCAGCTATAAAGGGGGGTCTAGTGAAAAACTGTTTTTT.